This is a list of T cell receptor beta chains from one sample in a study of identical twins. MiXCR was run by TCRdb on the 5' RACE reads, yielding one entry per CDR3 protein. The sample records under 500,000 distinct CDR3 sequences, roughly an eighth being singletons. These same records also appear under a second study, on yellow fever vaccine responses in identical twins.

Sequenced input: CD4+ T cells sorted from blood. Receptors originate from a woman aged 18 to 35 in good health. The CDR3 runs from the conserved cysteine through the conserved F or W. Size values are once, few and many counts, or a class for expanded clones, and some rows have none.

v_gene,abundance,CDR3aa
TRBV9,NA,CASSVVGYNEQFF
TRBV11-2,few,CASSFPGQVKNIQYF
TRBV7-9,few,CASSRSQGMFYTF
TRBV29-1,many,CSVVPDGKTEAFF
TRBV27,NA,CACWDQGGREQYF
TRBV29-1,NA,CSVGLTGETQYF
TRBV5-1,few,CASSLPGLNSYEQYF
TRBV18,many,CASSQPGAKGEQFF
TRBV15,few,CATSRGTSVSYEQYF
TRBV11-2,NA,CASSLRDRALGTGELFF
TRBV7-3,NA,CASSLSPRANTEAFF
TRBV2,NA,CASSEVGMGLSSTDTQYF
TRBV4-1,NA,CASSHPPGVWTMVQFF
TRBV12-5,NA,CASGLGTGGEQYF
TRBV5-1,many,CASSLSGAGTGELFF
TRBV12-3/TRBV12-4,many,CASSFGTGDSPLHF
TRBV7-2,NA,CASSLAGLAGAATTQYF
TRBV2,NA,CASRASGTAYEKLFF
TRBV9,NA,CASSVVASGRDTQYF
TRBV7-8,NA,CASSSGTSGYTYEQYF
TRBV6-1,few,CASTNRDSIYEQYF
TRBV28,NA,CASIAGGERNEQFF
TRBV7-3,few,CASSSGVGHTGELFF
TRBV6-4,few,CASSLRLAGRSGDTQYF
TRBV10-3,NA,CAMTSEADTQYF
TRBV18,NA,CASSPLASGSVYEQYF
TRBV7-9,few,CASSLEGQNSPLHF
TRBV21-1,once,CASSVQGSYGVSYEQYF
TRBV2,NA,CASRSAPSGEQYF
TRBV6-2/TRBV6-3,once,CASRLWGQGRNEQFF
TRBV6-5,few,CASSRSDREQFF
TRBV29-1,NA,CSGDKTGFNEQFF
TRBV28,few,CASSHDRGGQETQYF
TRBV12-3/TRBV12-4,NA,CASSTRAEQFF
TRBV12-3/TRBV12-4,few,CASSPAGGLAGVGNEQFF
TRBV20-1,few,CSARPILAGVYNEQFF
TRBV29-1,few,CSVTPPFEHTDTQYF
TRBV20-1,NA,CSARDMATDTQYF